The 16 T cell receptor beta chains presented below share a single source sample, sequenced in a study of early T cells in non-severe SARS-CoV-2 infection. TCRdb analysed the 5' RACE reads with MiXCR anew, one entry per CDR3 protein. Altogether tens of thousands of distinct CDR3 sequences are present, around 9.1% being singletons, with the ten largest covering 6% to 8.5%. The specimen comprised whole blood, sampled at baseline. All receptors derive from an adult who was a healthcare worker with PCR-confirmed SARS-CoV-2 infection or an uninfected control (not recorded which).

The V and J genes are TRBV18 and TRBJ2-7; unclear D gene. The CDR3 contains 13 residues. Germline lookup yields CDR1 KGHSH and CDR2 LQKENI. Trimming took 3 bases from V and 2 from J, leaving 8 bases between them. CDR3 sequence: CASSPTRAYEQYF. In DNA, the CDR3 is TGTGCCAGCTCACCCACCCGGGCCTACGAGCAGTACTTC.

This clonotype came up many times. The genes are TRBV25-1 and TRBJ2-3; the D is unclear. This CDR3 has 13 amino acids. V was cut by 0 bases and J by 6 bases, with 7 bases left in between. Germline V lookup: CDR1 MGHDK, CDR2 SYGVNS. The CDR3 DNA reads as TGTGCCAGCAGTGAATATGGGATGGATACGCAGTATTTT. Its translation: CASSEYGMDTQYF. Variable domain in full (rest from reference TRBV25-1 and TRBJ2-3): EADIYQTPRYLVIGTGKKITLECSQTMGHDKMYWYQQDPGMELHLIHYSYGVNSTEKGDLSSESTVSRIRTEHFPLTLESARPSHTSQYLCASSEYGMDTQYFGPGTRLTVL.

This clonotype was detected only once. The chain uses TRBV6-6 and TRBJ2-2, with D maybe TRBD2 (6 bases). With 8 bases removed from V and 0 bases from J, the gap between germline ends came to 13 bases. Germline CDR1 reads MNHNY; CDR2 reads SVGAGI (reference sequence). This CDR3 spans 15 amino acids. This chain's CDR3 is CASQTGGTNTGELFF. CDR3 bases: TGTGCCAGCCAAACCGGGGGAACGAACACCGGGGAGCTGTTTTTT.

V is TRBV9 and J is TRBJ2-7; unclear D gene. Between the trimmed V and J ends, which lost 3 bases and 0 bases, there was a span of 7 bases. This CDR3 region has 13 residues. CDR1 is SGDLS, CDR2 YYNGEE, per germline. Here the CDR3 reads CASSEDLSYEQYF. In DNA, the CDR3 is TGTGCCAGCAGCGAGGACCTCTCCTACGAGCAGTACTTC.

This clonotype was recorded many times. This chain joins TRBV20-1 and TRBJ1-4; a weak D match, TRBD1 (5 bases). The CDR3 runs to 12 residues. Germline V gene data show CDR1 as DFQATT and CDR2 as SNEGSKA (reference sequence). V lost 6 bases, J lost 7 bases, and 12 bases lay in between. This CDR3 reads CSASQGSEKLFF. In DNA form, the CDR3 reads TGCAGTGCCTCTCAGGGAAGTGAAAAACTGTTTTTT.

V is TRBV5-5 and J is TRBJ2-5; D call uncertain. This CDR3 is 14 amino acids long. The germline V gene encodes CDR1 SGHKS and CDR2 YYEKEE (reference sequence). V was pared by 1 base and J by 1 base, with 8 bases between. The CDR3 nucleotides read TGTGCCAGCAGCTTGTTTGGGTCCCAAGAGACCCAGTACTTC. This translates into CASSLFGSQETQYF.

This clonotype appeared a few times. The chain combines TRBV5-4 with TRBJ2-5; perhaps TRBD2 as D (5 bases). The V end was cut by 0 bases, the J end by 6 bases, with 9 bases between. CDR3 length: 13 amino acids. Germline V gene sequence: CDR1 SGHNT, CDR2 YYREEE (reference sequence). In DNA, the CDR3 is TGTGCCAGCAGCTTGGCCGGGGTGCAGACCCAGTACTTC. Its translation is CASSLAGVQTQYF.

Worth noting for this clonotype: A junction boundary mismatches the germline segment, possibly from a read error. The V and J genes are TRBV6-6 and TRBJ1-3; a possible D gene is TRBD1 (5 bases). Looked up from germline, CDR1 is MNHNY and CDR2 is SVGAGI (reference sequence). The CDR3 length is 15 residues. CDR3 nucleotide sequence: TGTGCCAGCAGCAACGGAGGGGCTGGTGGAAACACTATATATTTT. This translates into CASSNGGAGGNTIYF.

V is TRBV20-1 and J is TRBJ1-1; D is unclear. This CDR3 contains 13 residues. V was shortened by 4 bases and J by 5 bases, with 14 bases between the two germline ends. CDR1 and CDR2 from the germline V gene are DFQATT and SNEGSKA (reference sequence). The DNA of the CDR3 is TGCAGTGCTACCCTGGGGATTTTGACTGAAGCTTTCTTT. Translation gives CSATLGILTEAFF.

The chain recombines TRBV10-3 with TRBJ1-6, with a weak D call TRBD1 (6 bases). This CDR3 comprises 14 residues. The V and J ends lost 4 bases and 13 bases respectively, with 17 bases between them. CDR1 and CDR2 from the germline V gene are ENHRY and SYGVKD. This CDR3 reads CAISGNREAGPLHF. The CDR3 DNA sequence: TGTGCCATCAGTGGCAACAGGGAGGCTGGGCCCCTCCACTTT.

The V and J genes are TRBV5-4 and TRBJ2-5, with 8 bases fitting TRBD1. Per the germline V gene, CDR1 is SGHNT and CDR2 is YYREEE (reference sequence). The V segment lost 4 bases and the J segment 2 bases; nucleotides outside the gene matches: 7. This CDR3 is built from 15 residues. DNA for the CDR3: TGTGCCAGCAGCGCAGGGACAGGAAGGCAAGAGACCCAGTACTTC. Its protein product is CASSAGTGRQETQYF.

This clonotype was counted many times. The CDR3: CASRRGQTNTGELFF. The DNA of the CDR3 is TGTGCCAGCAGGCGGGGACAGACGAACACCGGGGAGCTGTTTTTT. The V call is TRBV12-3 or TRBV12-4, the J call TRBJ2-2, with a weak D call TRBD1 (7 bases). V was trimmed by 6 bases and J by 0 bases, leaving 11 bases between them. The CDR3 extends over 15 amino acids.

This clonotype showed up just a few times. This chain joins TRBV10-3 and TRBJ2-7, with 7 bases identical to TRBD1. This CDR3 comprises 12 residues. Trimming removed 7 bases from V and 2 bases from J; junction bases left unmatched: 2. From germline, CDR1 is ENHRY and CDR2 SYGVKD. The CDR3 is CAIMGTAYEQYF. In DNA form, the CDR3 reads TGTGCCATCATGGGGACAGCCTACGAGCAGTACTTC.

Many counts were recorded for this clonotype. V and J are TRBV7-8 and TRBJ2-3; D remains unclear. The germline V and J ends were trimmed by 5 bases and 2 bases, with 17 bases remaining between them. CDR3 length: 16 amino acids. The germline CDR1 and CDR2 sequences are SGHVS and FQNEAQ. CDR3 amino acids: CASSATGPRSTDTQYF. The CDR3 DNA follows: TGTGCCAGCAGCGCAACCGGACCTCGATCCACAGATACGCAGTATTTT.

The rearrangement joins TRBV12-3 or TRBV12-4 to TRBJ1-1; D unclear. V lost 4 bases to trimming and J lost 6 bases, with 9 bases between them. The CDR3 covers 12 residues. CDR3 bases: TGTGCCAGCAGTTCGGGATTATCTGAAGCTTTCTTT. It yields the protein CASSSGLSEAFF.

This chain links TRBV7-9 with TRBJ1-2; D call uncertain. This CDR3 spans 12 amino acids. Trimming stripped 1 base from V and 10 bases from J, with 10 bases between. The germline V gene encodes CDR1 SEHNR and CDR2 FQNEAQ (reference sequence). The CDR3 DNA is TGTGCCAGCAGCTTAGAGACGAAAATCTACACCTTC. Its protein is CASSLETKIYTF.